This T cell receptor beta chain is drawn from a study of blood T cell repertoires in COVID-19. TCRdb's table, derived via immunoSEQ multiplex PCR, lists solely in-frame clones and lacks some. The data contain around 260,000 clones, 89% of them singletons. The CDR3 is made up of 13 amino acids. V gave up 3 bases and J gave up 4 bases, with 9 bases separating them. The germline V gene has CDR1 KGHDR and CDR2 SFDVKD. Sequenced input: peripheral blood. The TCR sequence derives from a woman aged 40 to 49 who had recovered from COVID-19. The chain employs TRBV24-1 and TRBJ2-7; D might be TRBD1 (5 bases). The CDR3 DNA reads as TGTGCCACCAGTGATCCGACAGATTACGAGCAGTACTTC. It translates to CATSDPTDYEQYF.